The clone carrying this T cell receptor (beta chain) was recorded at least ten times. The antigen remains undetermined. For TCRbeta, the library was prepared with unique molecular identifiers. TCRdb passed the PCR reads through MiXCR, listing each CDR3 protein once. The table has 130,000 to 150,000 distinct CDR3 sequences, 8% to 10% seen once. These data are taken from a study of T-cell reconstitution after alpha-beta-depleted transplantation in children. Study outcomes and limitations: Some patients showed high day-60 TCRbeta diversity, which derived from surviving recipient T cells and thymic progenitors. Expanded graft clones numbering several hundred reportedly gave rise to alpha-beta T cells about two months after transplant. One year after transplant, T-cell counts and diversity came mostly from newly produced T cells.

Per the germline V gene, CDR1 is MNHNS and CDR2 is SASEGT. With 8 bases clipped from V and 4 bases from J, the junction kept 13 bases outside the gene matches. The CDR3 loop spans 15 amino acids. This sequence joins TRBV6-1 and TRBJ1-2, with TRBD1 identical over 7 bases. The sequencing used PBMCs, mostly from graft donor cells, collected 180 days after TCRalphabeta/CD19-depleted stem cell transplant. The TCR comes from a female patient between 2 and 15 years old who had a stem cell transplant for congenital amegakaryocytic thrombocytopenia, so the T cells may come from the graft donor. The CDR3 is CASGGTAISFYGYTF. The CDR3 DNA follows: TGTGCCAGCGGTGGGACAGCGATATCTTTCTATGGCTACACCTTC.